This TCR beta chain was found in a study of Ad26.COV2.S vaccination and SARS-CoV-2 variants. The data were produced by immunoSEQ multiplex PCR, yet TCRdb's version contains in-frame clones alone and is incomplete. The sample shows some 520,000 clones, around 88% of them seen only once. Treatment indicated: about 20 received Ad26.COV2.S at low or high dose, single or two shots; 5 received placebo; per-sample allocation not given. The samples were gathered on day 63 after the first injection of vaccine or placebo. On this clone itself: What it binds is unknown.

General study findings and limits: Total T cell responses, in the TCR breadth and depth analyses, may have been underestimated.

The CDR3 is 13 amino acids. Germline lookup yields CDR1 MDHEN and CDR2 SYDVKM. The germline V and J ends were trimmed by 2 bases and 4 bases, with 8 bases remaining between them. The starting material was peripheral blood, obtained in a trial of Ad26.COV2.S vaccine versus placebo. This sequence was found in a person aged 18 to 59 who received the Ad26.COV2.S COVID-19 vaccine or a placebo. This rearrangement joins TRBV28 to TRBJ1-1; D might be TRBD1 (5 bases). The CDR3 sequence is CASSLPGRTEAFF. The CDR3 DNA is TGTGCCAGCAGTTTACCGGGGCGCACTGAAGCTTTCTTT.